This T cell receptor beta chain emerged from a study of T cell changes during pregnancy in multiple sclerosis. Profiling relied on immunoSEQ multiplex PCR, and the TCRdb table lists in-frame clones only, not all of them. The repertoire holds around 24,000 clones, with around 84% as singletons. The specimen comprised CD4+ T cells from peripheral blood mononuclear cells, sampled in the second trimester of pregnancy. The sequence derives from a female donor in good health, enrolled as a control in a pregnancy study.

CDR3 DNA sequence: TGTGCCAGCAGTTTGCGGGGACAGGGTAGACCTGAAGCTTTCTTT. The encoded protein is CASSLRGQGRPEAFF. The genes are TRBV28 and TRBJ1-1; TRBD1 matches 9 bases. The CDR3 is 15 amino acids. The V gene end was trimmed by 3 bases and the J gene end by 6 bases; junction bases not matched to a gene: 8. Germline loops: CDR1 MDHEN, CDR2 SYDVKM. Full variable domain (remainder filled in from reference TRBV28 and TRBJ1-1): DVKVTQSSRYLVKRTGEKVFLECVQDMDHENMFWYRQDPGLGLRLIYFSYDVKMKEKGDIPEGYSVSREKKERFSLILESASTNQTSMYLCASSLRGQGRPEAFFGQGTRLTVV.